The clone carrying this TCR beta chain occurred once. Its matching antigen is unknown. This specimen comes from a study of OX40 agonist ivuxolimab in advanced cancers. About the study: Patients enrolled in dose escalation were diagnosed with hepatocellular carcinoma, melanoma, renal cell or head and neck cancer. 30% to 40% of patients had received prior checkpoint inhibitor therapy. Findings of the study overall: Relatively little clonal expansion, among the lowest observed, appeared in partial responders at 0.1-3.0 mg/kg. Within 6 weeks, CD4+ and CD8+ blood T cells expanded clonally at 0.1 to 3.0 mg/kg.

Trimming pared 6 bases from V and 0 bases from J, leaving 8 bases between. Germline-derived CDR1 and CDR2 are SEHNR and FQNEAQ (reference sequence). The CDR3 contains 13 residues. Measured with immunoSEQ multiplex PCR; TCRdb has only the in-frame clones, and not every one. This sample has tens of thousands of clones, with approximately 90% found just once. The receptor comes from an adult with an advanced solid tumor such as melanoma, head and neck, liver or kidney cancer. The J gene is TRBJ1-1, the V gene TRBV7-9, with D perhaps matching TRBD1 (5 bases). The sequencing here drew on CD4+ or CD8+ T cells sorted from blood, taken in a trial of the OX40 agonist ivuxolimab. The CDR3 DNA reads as TGTGCCAGCAGTTCGACAGTGAACACTGAAGCTTTCTTT. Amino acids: CASSSTVNTEAFF.